This T cell receptor beta chain came from a study of T cell responses to AZD1222 COVID-19 vaccine. Clones were read by immunoSEQ multiplex PCR, and TCRdb kept only the in-frame ones, dropping some. The profile covers some 150,000 clones, with roughly 85% appearing a single time and 7.9% taken by the ten largest. With 6 bases removed from V and 6 bases from J, the gap between germline ends came to 15 bases. Per the germline V gene, CDR1 is MDHEN and CDR2 is SYDVKM. This CDR3 is built from 15 residues. The sequence derives from an adult who received the MenACWY meningococcal vaccine as a control. This chain uses TRBV28 with TRBJ1-6; D might be TRBD1 (5 bases). This specimen consisted of peripheral blood, obtained 28 days after the second dose of the MenACWY control vaccine. CDR3 region: CASSIVTGFNSPLHF. The CDR3 DNA follows: TGTGCCAGCAGCATTGTAACAGGATTTAATTCACCCCTCCACTTT.